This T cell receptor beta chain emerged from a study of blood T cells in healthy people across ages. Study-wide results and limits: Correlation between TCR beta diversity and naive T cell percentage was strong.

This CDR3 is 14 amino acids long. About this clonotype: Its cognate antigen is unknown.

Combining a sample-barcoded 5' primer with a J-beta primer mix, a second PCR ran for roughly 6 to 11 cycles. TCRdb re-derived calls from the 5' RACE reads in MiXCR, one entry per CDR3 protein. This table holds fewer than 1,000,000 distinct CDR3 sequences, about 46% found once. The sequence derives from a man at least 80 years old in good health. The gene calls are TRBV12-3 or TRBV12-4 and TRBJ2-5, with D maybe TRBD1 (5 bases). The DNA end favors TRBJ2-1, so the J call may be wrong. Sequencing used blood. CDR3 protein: CASSSTPQEYEQFF. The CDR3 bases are TGTGCCAGCAGTTCAACCCCACAGGAATACGAGCAGTTCTTC.